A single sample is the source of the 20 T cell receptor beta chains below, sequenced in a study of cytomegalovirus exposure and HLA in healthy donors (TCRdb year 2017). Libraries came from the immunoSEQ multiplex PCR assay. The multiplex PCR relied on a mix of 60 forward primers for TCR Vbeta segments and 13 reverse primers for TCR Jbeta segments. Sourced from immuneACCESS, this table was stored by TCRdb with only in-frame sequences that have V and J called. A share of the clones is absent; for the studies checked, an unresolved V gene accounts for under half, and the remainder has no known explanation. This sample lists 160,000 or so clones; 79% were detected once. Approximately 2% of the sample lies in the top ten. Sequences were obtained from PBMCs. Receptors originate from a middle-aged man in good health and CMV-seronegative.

Here the CDR3 DNA reads TGCGCCAGCAGCTTGGGGGGAATCCCTAGCCTTCCTCATTACAATGAGCAGTTCTTC. This codes for CASSLGGIPSLPHYNEQFF. The chain uses TRBV5-1 and TRBJ2-1; TRBD2 is a possible D gene (5 bases). Deletions cut 0 bases from V and 4 bases from J, with 23 bases between. CDR3 length: 19 amino acids. The germline gives CDR1 SGHRS, CDR2 YFSETQ.

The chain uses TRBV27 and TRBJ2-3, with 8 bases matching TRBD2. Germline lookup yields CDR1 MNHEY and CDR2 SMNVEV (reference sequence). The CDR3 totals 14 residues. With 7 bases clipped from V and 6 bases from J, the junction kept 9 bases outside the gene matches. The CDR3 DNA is TGTGCCAGCACTAGACTAGCGCCAGGGGATACGCAGTATTTT. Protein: CASTRLAPGDTQYF.

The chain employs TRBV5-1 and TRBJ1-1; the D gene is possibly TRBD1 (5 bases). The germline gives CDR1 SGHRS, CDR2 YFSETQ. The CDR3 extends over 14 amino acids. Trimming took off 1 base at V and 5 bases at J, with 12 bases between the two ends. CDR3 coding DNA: TGCGCCAGCAGCTTGACGGGGGGATGGACTGAAGCTTTCTTT. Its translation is CASSLTGGWTEAFF.

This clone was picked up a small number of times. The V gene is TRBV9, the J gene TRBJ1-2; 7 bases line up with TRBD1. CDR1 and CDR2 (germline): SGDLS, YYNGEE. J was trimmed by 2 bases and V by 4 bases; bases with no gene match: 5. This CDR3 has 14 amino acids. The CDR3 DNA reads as TGTGCCAGCAGCCCCGAGGGACAGAACTATGGCTACACCTTC. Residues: CASSPEGQNYGYTF.

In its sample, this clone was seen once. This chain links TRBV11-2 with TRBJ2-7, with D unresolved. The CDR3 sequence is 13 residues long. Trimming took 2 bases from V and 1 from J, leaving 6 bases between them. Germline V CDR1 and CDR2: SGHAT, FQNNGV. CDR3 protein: CASSLIQSYEQYF. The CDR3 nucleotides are TGTGCCAGCAGCTTAATCCAGTCCTACGAGCAGTACTTC.

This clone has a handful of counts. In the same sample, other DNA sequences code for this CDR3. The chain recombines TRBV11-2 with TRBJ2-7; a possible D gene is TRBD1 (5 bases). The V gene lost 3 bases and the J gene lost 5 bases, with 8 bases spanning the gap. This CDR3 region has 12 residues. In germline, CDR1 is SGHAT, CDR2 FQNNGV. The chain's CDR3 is CASSFRVDEQYF. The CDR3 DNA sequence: TGTGCCAGCAGCTTCAGGGTGGACGAGCAGTACTTC. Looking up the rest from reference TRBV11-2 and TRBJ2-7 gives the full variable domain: EAGVAQSPRYKIIEKRQSVAFWCNPISGHATLYWYQQILGQGPKLLIQFQNNGVVDDSQLPKDRFSAERLKGVDSTLKIQPAKLEDSAVYLCASSFRVDEQYFGPGTRLTVT.

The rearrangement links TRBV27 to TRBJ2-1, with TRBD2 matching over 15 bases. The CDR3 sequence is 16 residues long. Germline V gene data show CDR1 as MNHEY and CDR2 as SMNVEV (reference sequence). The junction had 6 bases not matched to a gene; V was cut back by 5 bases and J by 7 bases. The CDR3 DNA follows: TGTGCCAGCAGTCCTCCGGGACTAGCGGGAGGAAATGAGCAGTTCTTC. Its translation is CASSPPGLAGGNEQFF.

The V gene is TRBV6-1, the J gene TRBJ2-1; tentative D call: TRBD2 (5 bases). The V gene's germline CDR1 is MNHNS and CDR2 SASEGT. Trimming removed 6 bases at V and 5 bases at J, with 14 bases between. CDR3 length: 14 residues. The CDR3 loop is CASREGTINNEQFF. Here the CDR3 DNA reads TGTGCCAGCAGAGAGGGTACAATCAACAATGAGCAGTTCTTC.

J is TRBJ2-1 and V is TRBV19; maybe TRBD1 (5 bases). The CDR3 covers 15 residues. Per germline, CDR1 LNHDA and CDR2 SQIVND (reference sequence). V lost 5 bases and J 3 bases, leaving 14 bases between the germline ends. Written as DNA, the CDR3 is TGTGCCAGTAGTTGGCAGGGCGACAACTACAATGAGCAGTTCTTC. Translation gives CASSWQGDNYNEQFF.

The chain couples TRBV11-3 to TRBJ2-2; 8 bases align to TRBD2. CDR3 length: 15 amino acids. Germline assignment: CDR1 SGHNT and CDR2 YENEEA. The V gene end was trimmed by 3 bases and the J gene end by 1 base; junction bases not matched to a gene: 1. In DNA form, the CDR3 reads TGTGCCAGCAGCTTTACTAGCGGGAACACCGGGGAGCTGTTTTTT. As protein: CASSFTSGNTGELFF.

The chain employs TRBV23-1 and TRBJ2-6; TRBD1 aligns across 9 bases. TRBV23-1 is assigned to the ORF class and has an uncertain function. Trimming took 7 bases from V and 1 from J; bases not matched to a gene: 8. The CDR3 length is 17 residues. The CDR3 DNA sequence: TGCGCCAGCACCGGGACAGGGTTTTTGTCTGGGGCCAACGTCCTGACTTTC. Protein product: CASTGTGFLSGANVLTF.

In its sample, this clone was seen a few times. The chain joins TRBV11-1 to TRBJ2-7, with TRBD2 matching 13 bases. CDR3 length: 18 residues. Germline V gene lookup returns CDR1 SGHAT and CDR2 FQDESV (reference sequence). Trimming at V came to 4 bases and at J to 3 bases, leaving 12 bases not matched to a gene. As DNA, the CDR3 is TGTGCCAGCAGCTACCTTAGGACTAGCGGGAGTTACAGCTACGAGCAGTACTTC. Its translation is CASSYLRTSGSYSYEQYF. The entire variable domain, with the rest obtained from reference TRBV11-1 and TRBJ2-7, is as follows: EAEVAQSPRYKITEKSQAVAFWCDPISGHATLYWYRQILGQGPELLVQFQDESVVDDSQLPKDRFSAERLKGVDSTLKIQPAELGDSAMYLCASSYLRTSGSYSYEQYFGPGTRLTVT.

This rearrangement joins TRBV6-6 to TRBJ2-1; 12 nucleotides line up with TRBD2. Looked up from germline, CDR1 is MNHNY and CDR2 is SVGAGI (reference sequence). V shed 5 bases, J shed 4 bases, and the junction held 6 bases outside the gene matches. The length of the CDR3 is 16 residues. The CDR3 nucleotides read TGTGCCAGCAGTAAACGGACTAGCGGGACTTACAATGAGCAGTTCTTC. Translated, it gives CASSKRTSGTYNEQFF.

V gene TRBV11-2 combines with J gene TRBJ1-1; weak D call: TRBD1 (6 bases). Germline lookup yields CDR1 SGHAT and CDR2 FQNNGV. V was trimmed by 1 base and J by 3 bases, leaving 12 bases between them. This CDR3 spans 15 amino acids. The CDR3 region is CASSLVAGAHTEAFF. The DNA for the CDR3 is TGTGCCAGCAGCTTAGTGGCGGGGGCACACACTGAAGCTTTCTTT.

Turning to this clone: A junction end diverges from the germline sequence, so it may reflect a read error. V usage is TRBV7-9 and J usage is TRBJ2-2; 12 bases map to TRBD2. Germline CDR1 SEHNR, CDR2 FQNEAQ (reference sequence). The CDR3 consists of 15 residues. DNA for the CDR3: TGTTCCAGCAGCCCTAGCGGGAGGGTGACCGGGGAGCTGTTTTTT. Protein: CSSSPSGRVTGELFF.

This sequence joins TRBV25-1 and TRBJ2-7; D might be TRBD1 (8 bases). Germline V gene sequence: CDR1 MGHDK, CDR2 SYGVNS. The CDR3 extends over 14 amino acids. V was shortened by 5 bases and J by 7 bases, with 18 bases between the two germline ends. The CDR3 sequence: CASSKTGEGKEQYF. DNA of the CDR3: TGTGCCAGCAGTAAGACAGGGGAGGGGAAGGAGCAGTACTTC.

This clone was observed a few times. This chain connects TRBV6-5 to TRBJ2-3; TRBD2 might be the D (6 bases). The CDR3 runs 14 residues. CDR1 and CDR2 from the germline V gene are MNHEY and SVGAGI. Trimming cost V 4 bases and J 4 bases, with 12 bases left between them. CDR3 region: CASSLGGLADTQYF. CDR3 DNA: TGTGCCAGCAGTTTGGGAGGATTAGCAGATACGCAGTATTTT.

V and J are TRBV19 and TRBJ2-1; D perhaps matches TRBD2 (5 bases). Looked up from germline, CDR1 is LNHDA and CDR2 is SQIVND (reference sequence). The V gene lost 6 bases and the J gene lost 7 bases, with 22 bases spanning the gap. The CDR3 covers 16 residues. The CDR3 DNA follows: TGTGCCAGTAGCCACCCTTTCCGGGATCTCTTGAATGAGCAGTTCTTC. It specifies CASSHPFRDLLNEQFF. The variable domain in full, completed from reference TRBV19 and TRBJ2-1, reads DGGITQSPKYLFRKEGQNVTLSCEQNLNHDAMYWYRQDPGQGLRLIYYSQIVNDFQKGDIAEGYSVSREKKESFPLTVTSAQKNPTAFYLCASSHPFRDLLNEQFFGPGTRLTVL.

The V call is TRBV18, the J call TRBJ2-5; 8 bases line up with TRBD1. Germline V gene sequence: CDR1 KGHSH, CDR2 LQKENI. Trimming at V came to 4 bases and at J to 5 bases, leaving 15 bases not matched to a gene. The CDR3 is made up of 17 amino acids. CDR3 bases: TGTGCCAGCTCACAAAGGACAGGGTTGGTCGCCGTGGAGACCCAGTACTTC. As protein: CASSQRTGLVAVETQYF.

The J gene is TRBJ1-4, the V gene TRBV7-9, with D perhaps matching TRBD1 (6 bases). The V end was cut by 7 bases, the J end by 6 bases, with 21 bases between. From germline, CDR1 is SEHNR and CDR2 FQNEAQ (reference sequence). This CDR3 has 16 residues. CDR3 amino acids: CASTPLLGAGDEKLFF. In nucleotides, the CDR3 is TGTGCCAGCACCCCGTTATTGGGGGCTGGGGATGAAAAACTGTTTTTT.